Below are 27 T cell receptor beta chains sequenced from a single sample in a study of T cell responses to AZD1222 COVID-19 vaccine. Libraries were prepared by immunoSEQ multiplex PCR; TCRdb keeps only in-frame clonotypes and omits some of them. The data hold tens of thousands of clones, with 75% to 90% observed a single time. Source: peripheral blood, taken on day 0 of AZD1222 vaccination. The receptors were sampled from an adult in good health.

The rearrangement joins TRBV7-2 to TRBJ2-1; the match to TRBD2 covers 9 bases. Losses at the gene ends were 1 base for V and 6 bases for J; bases not matched to a gene: 7. The CDR3 consists of 16 residues. Germline V gene data show CDR1 as SGHTA and CDR2 as FQGNSA. The CDR3 here is CASSLVAGVQGNEQFF. CDR3 sequence (DNA): TGTGCCAGCAGCTTAGTAGCGGGAGTCCAGGGCAATGAGCAGTTCTTC.

The gene calls are TRBV7-9 and TRBJ2-2, with 11 bases identical to TRBD2. The CDR3 is made up of 16 amino acids. The germline CDR1 and CDR2 sequences are SEHNR and FQNEAQ (reference sequence). With V trimmed by 4 bases and J by 4 bases, 5 bases remained unmatched. This CDR3 reads CASSSSGLAVTGELFF. The CDR3 DNA reads TGTGCCAGCAGCTCCTCGGGACTAGCGGTCACCGGGGAGCTGTTTTTT.

The rearrangement links TRBV28 to TRBJ1-1, with 9 positions matching TRBD1. Trimming at V came to 3 bases and at J to 4 bases, leaving 3 bases not matched to a gene. The CDR3 sequence is 14 residues long. Germline CDR1 and CDR2: MDHEN and SYDVKM. The CDR3 coding sequence is TGTGCCAGCAGTTTCGACAGGGGGACCACTGAAGCTTTCTTT. This sequence encodes CASSFDRGTTEAFF.

The chain uses TRBV7-2 and TRBJ2-7, with TRBD1 identical over 8 bases. Germline V gene lookup returns CDR1 SGHTA and CDR2 FQGNSA. V shed 6 bases, J shed 4 bases, and the junction held 8 bases outside the gene matches. The CDR3 is 14 amino acids. This CDR3 is CASSYAGGSYEQYF. CDR3 nucleotides: TGTGCCAGCAGTTACGCAGGGGGCTCTTACGAGCAGTACTTC.

The V gene is TRBV29-1, the J gene TRBJ2-6, with D tentatively TRBD1 or TRBD2 (5 bases each). In germline, CDR1 is SQVTM, CDR2 ANQGSEA. The CDR3 totals 14 residues. Deletions cut 1 base from V and 1 base from J, with 5 bases between. CDR3: CSVEGGSGANVLTF. The CDR3 DNA reads TGCAGCGTTGAAGGGGGGTCTGGGGCCAACGTCCTGACTTTC. Looking up the rest from reference TRBV29-1 and TRBJ2-6 gives the full variable domain: SAVISQKPSRDICQRGTSLTIQCQVDSQVTMMFWYRQQPGQSLTLIATANQGSEATYESGFVIDKFPISRPNLTFSTLTVSNMSPEDSSIYLCSVEGGSGANVLTFGAGSRLTVL.

The chain combines TRBV25-1 with TRBJ2-7; 8 bases fit TRBD1. The CDR3 totals 15 residues. V lost 4 bases, J lost 9 bases, and 14 bases stayed unmatched. The germline CDR1 and CDR2 sequences are MGHDK and SYGVNS. CDR3 loop: CASSASRGTGRGQYF. CDR3 in DNA: TGTGCCAGCAGTGCCTCCCGTGGGACAGGTCGGGGGCAGTACTTC.

This clone was seen a handful of times. The chain employs TRBV7-9 and TRBJ1-1; D gene uncertain. This CDR3 has 14 amino acids. The germline V gene has CDR1 SEHNR and CDR2 FQNEAQ (reference sequence). The germline V and J ends were trimmed by 5 bases and 3 bases, with 13 bases remaining between them. CDR3 protein: CASSPTGWDTEAFF. The CDR3 bases are TGTGCCAGCAGCCCCACCGGGTGGGACACTGAAGCTTTCTTT.

The genes are TRBV7-9 and TRBJ2-7, with D unresolved. From germline, CDR1 is SEHNR and CDR2 FQNEAQ (reference sequence). V lost 5 bases, J lost 2 bases, and 10 bases lay in between. CDR3 length equals 13 residues. CDR3 sequence: CASSPGGPYEQYF. The CDR3 bases are TGTGCCAGCAGCCCGGGCGGCCCCTACGAGCAGTACTTC.

The rearrangement uses TRBV28 and TRBJ2-5; 7 bases agree with TRBD1. This CDR3 contains 14 residues. CDR1 and CDR2 from the germline V gene are MDHEN and SYDVKM. V shed 0 bases and J 4 bases; nucleotides not matched to a gene: 2. In DNA form, the CDR3 reads TGTGCCAGCAGTTTATGGGACAGGAGAGAGACCCAGTACTTC. Amino acids: CASSLWDRRETQYF. The variable domain in full, with the rest retrieved from reference TRBV28 and TRBJ2-5, is DVKVTQSSRYLVKRTGEKVFLECVQDMDHENMFWYRQDPGLGLRLIYFSYDVKMKEKGDIPEGYSVSREKKERFSLILESASTNQTSMYLCASSLWDRRETQYFGPGTRLLVL.

The chain couples TRBV10-2 to TRBJ1-1; a possible D gene is TRBD1 (5 bases). Trimming took off 0 bases at V and 0 bases at J, with 11 bases between the two ends. The CDR3 is made up of 16 amino acids. Germline V lookup: CDR1 WSHSY, CDR2 SAAADI. The CDR3 nucleotides read TGCGCCAGCAGTGAGTCGGGACGGCAGATGAACACTGAAGCTTTCTTT. This codes for CASSESGRQMNTEAFF.

V usage is TRBV19 and J usage is TRBJ1-6, with 7 bases aligning to TRBD1. The CDR3 extends over 15 amino acids. CDR1 and CDR2 (germline): LNHDA, SQIVND (reference sequence). Trimming removed 5 bases from V and 10 bases from J; junction bases left unmatched: 11. CDR3 in DNA: TGTGCCAGTAGTCTCGGGACAGTGGCAGGCTCACCCCTCCACTTT. This gives the protein CASSLGTVAGSPLHF.

This chain connects TRBV5-1 to TRBJ2-1; 8 positions agree with TRBD1. V lost 0 bases to trimming and J lost 10 bases; unmatched junction nucleotides: 24. There are 20 residues in the CDR3. Germline CDR1 is SGHRS and CDR2 is YFSETQ. The CDR3 reads CASSLGVGVQGVVYPEEQFF. The CDR3 region has the DNA TGCGCCAGCAGCTTGGGCGTGGGAGTACAGGGGGTAGTCTACCCAGAGGAGCAGTTCTTC.

CDR3 region: CASSLTDNYGYTF. The CDR3 nucleotides are TGTGCCAGCAGCTTAACCGACAACTATGGCTACACCTTC. The rearrangement uses TRBV7-9 and TRBJ1-2; the D is unclear. Trimming pared 2 bases from V and 2 bases from J, leaving 6 bases between. The CDR3 contains 13 residues. CDR1 is SEHNR, CDR2 FQNEAQ, per germline (reference sequence).

J is TRBJ1-1 and V is TRBV7-2, with unresolved D. Trimming removed 5 bases at V and 0 bases at J, with 13 bases between. The CDR3 covers 15 residues. Germline CDR1 and CDR2: SGHTA and FQGNSA. Here the CDR3 DNA reads TGTGCCAGCAGCCAAGGCAGGACTTTGAACACTGAAGCTTTCTTT. Amino acids: CASSQGRTLNTEAFF.

The chain joins TRBV5-8 to TRBJ1-5; no clear D. V was trimmed by 1 base and J by 4 bases, leaving 6 bases between them. The CDR3 has 13 residues. Germline V gives CDR1 SGHTS, CDR2 YDEGEE. The CDR3 here is CASSLRANQPQHF. The CDR3 bases are TGTGCCAGCAGCTTGAGGGCGAATCAGCCCCAGCATTTT. Based on the CDR3 plus reference TRBV5-8 and TRBJ1-5, the full variable domain is EAGVTQSPTHLIKTRGQQATLRCSPISGHTSVYWYQQALGLGLQFLLWYDEGEERNRGNFPPRFSGRQFPNYSSELNVNALELEDSALYLCASSLRANQPQHFGDGTRLSIL.

The chain uses TRBV18 and TRBJ2-7, with 9 bases matching TRBD2. The CDR3 loop spans 17 amino acids. CDR1 is KGHSH, CDR2 LQKENI, per germline. After removal of 2 bases from V and 4 bases from J, the junction contained 12 bases not matched to a gene. CDR3 loop: CASSPKLVLAGTYEQYF. The CDR3 region has the DNA TGTGCCAGCTCACCAAAATTGGTTCTAGCGGGAACGTACGAGCAGTACTTC.

This clone has a single count. The chain recombines TRBV5-1 with TRBJ1-1; D unclear. This CDR3 region has 15 residues. Between the trimmed V and J ends, which lost 5 bases and 1 base, there was a span of 15 bases. The germline V gene has CDR1 SGHRS and CDR2 YFSETQ. The CDR3 nucleotides are TGCGCCAGCAGTTTGATGCCCTCACAGAACACTGAAGCTTTCTTT. Translated, it gives CASSLMPSQNTEAFF.

The rearrangement links TRBV7-9 to TRBJ2-1, with D uncertain. Trimming took off 1 base at V and 7 bases at J, with 14 bases between the two ends. CDR3 length: 15 amino acids. Germline V gene sequence: CDR1 SEHNR, CDR2 FQNEAQ (reference sequence). The CDR3 sequence is CASSLGTGDSNEQFF. The CDR3 DNA follows: TGTGCCAGCAGCTTAGGAACGGGCGATTCAAATGAGCAGTTCTTC.

The V call is TRBV7-9, the J call TRBJ1-1; the D is unclear. Trimming removed 5 bases at V and 3 bases at J, with 13 bases between. The CDR3 length is 14 residues. CDR1 SEHNR and CDR2 FQNEAQ come from the germline V gene (reference sequence). This CDR3 reads CASSGRMGDTEAFF. The DNA of the CDR3 is TGTGCCAGCAGCGGACGGATGGGAGACACTGAAGCTTTCTTT. Based on the CDR3 plus reference TRBV7-9 and TRBJ1-1, the full variable domain is DTGVSQNPRHKITKRGQNVTFRCDPISEHNRLYWYRQTLGQGPEFLTYFQNEAQLEKSRLLSDRFSAERPKGSFSTLEIQRTEQGDSAMYLCASSGRMGDTEAFFGQGTRLTVV.

V gene TRBV19 combines with J gene TRBJ2-2, with TRBD1 identical over 11 bases. The J segment lost 9 bases and the V segment lost 7 bases, leaving 7 bases of the junction unmatched. This CDR3 is 14 amino acids long. Germline CDR1 is LNHDA and CDR2 is SQIVND (reference sequence). CDR3 in DNA: TGTGCCAGTACCCCCGGGACAGGGGGGTGGGAGCTGTTTTTT. Protein: CASTPGTGGWELFF.

V usage is TRBV7-8 and J usage is TRBJ2-5; D is perhaps TRBD2 (6 bases). This CDR3 comprises 13 residues. Germline CDR1 SGHVS, CDR2 FQNEAQ. V was clipped by 4 bases and J by 4 bases, with 10 bases between them. CDR3 bases: TGTGCCAGCAGCTCCCGGGGAGGAGAGACCCAGTACTTC. Its translation is CASSSRGGETQYF.

The chain uses TRBV19 and TRBJ2-1, with TRBD1 matching over 9 bases. The germline gives CDR1 LNHDA, CDR2 SQIVND (reference sequence). The CDR3 runs to 12 residues. The V and J ends lost 7 bases and 7 bases, in that order; junction bases with no gene match: 2. The CDR3 nucleotides read TGTGCCAGTAATGGACAGGGGAATGAGCAGTTCTTC. This codes for CASNGQGNEQFF.

The chain uses TRBV29-1 and TRBJ1-1; D may be TRBD1 (6 bases). The CDR3 totals 11 residues. V lost 4 bases and J 11 bases, leaving 14 bases between the germline ends. CDR1 is SQVTM and CDR2 is ANQGSEA in the germline V gene. Here the CDR3 DNA reads TGCAGCGTTGTACTAGACAGGTCGGCTTTCTTT. Translating gives CSVVLDRSAFF.

This sequence joins TRBV27 and TRBJ2-7, with 8 bases lining up with TRBD1. Germline V lookup: CDR1 MNHEY, CDR2 SMNVEV (reference sequence). The length of the CDR3 is 14 residues. V lost 6 bases to trimming and J lost 3 bases; unmatched junction nucleotides: 7. The CDR3 here is CASSKPGQVYEQYF. CDR3 DNA sequence: TGTGCCAGCAGCAAACCGGGACAGGTCTACGAGCAGTACTTC.

The V gene is TRBV28, the J gene TRBJ2-6; a possible D gene is TRBD1 (6 bases). The V gene's germline CDR1 is MDHEN and CDR2 SYDVKM. The CDR3 contains 15 residues. Trimming took 6 bases from V and 4 from J, leaving 13 bases between them. In DNA, the CDR3 is TGTGCCAGCAGGCGAACAGGGAGCGGGGCCAACGTCCTGACTTTC. Its protein is CASRRTGSGANVLTF.

The genes are TRBV19 and TRBJ1-1; D is unclear. The germline gives CDR1 LNHDA, CDR2 SQIVND (reference sequence). This CDR3 region has 12 residues. V was trimmed by 1 base and J by 6 bases, leaving 6 bases between them. The CDR3, as DNA: TGTGCCAGTAGTATAGGGATCGCTGAAGCTTTCTTT. Protein product: CASSIGIAEAFF. Supplemented by reference TRBV19 and TRBJ1-1, the full variable domain reads DGGITQSPKYLFRKEGQNVTLSCEQNLNHDAMYWYRQDPGQGLRLIYYSQIVNDFQKGDIAEGYSVSREKKESFPLTVTSAQKNPTAFYLCASSIGIAEAFFGQGTRLTVV.

This chain links TRBV18 with TRBJ1-2; TRBD1 agrees at 10 bases. Germline-derived CDR1 and CDR2 are KGHSH and LQKENI. J lost 2 bases, V lost 3 bases, and 12 bases had no gene match. This CDR3 has 18 amino acids. CDR3 nucleotide sequence: TGTGCCAGCTCACCCCCCGGGACAGGGGTAGTAGTGAACTATGGCTACACCTTC. It specifies CASSPPGTGVVVNYGYTF.